These 29 T cell receptor beta chains were sequenced from one sample in a study of blood T cell repertoires in COVID-19. The method was immunoSEQ multiplex PCR; TCRdb's version includes in-frame clones alone and lacks a portion of them. This table holds around 390,000 clones, just under 90% found once. The sequenced sample was PBMCs or T cells enriched from blood (not recorded which). These receptors all come from a woman between 45 and 65 years old who had recovered from COVID-19.

This chain links TRBV25-1 with TRBJ2-7, with 7 bases identical to TRBD1. CDR3 size: 14 residues. CDR1 is MGHDK, CDR2 SYGVNS, per germline. With 3 bases clipped from V and 5 bases from J, the junction kept 7 bases outside the gene matches. CDR3 region: CASSDHQGVDEQYF. The CDR3 nucleotides are TGTGCCAGCAGTGACCACCAGGGGGTAGACGAGCAGTACTTC.

The chain has TRBV7-8 and TRBJ2-7; no definite D call. This CDR3 has 15 amino acids. In germline, CDR1 is SGHVS, CDR2 FQNEAQ. The ends were cut back, 1 base at V and 2 bases at J, with 12 bases in the middle. The CDR3 protein is CASSLVAGTAYEQYF. The CDR3 DNA sequence: TGTGCCAGCAGCTTAGTTGCAGGAACGGCCTACGAGCAGTACTTC.

This sequence joins TRBV7-2 and TRBJ2-2; the D gene is possibly TRBD2 (6 bases). This CDR3 has 14 residues. Trimming pared 6 bases from V and 4 bases from J, leaving 12 bases between. Germline CDR1 reads SGHTA; CDR2 reads FQGNSA. The CDR3 DNA reads TGTGCCAGCAGGGAGGGTCCGGGCACCGGGGAGCTGTTTTTT. It yields the protein CASREGPGTGELFF.

J is TRBJ2-7 and V is TRBV9, with D possibly TRBD2 on 7 matching bases. Germline loops: CDR1 SGDLS, CDR2 YYNGEE. CDR3 size: 15 residues. Trimming took off 6 bases at V and 5 bases at J, with 21 bases between the two ends. The CDR3 region has the DNA TGTGCCAGCAACCGAGGTGGGGGGGCCGGACACGAGCAGTACTTC. It codes for CASNRGGGAGHEQYF.

In its sample, this clone was seen a few times. The rearrangement uses TRBV6-2 or TRBV6-3 and TRBJ1-1; no reliable D call. The germline V gene encodes CDR1 MNHEY and CDR2 SVGEGT. The CDR3 is 15 amino acids. Trimming removed 0 bases at V and 4 bases at J, with 12 bases between. The CDR3 here is CASSYSEGAATEAFF. CDR3 nucleotide sequence: TGTGCCAGCAGTTACTCTGAGGGTGCCGCCACTGAAGCTTTCTTT.

This chain links TRBV28 with TRBJ1-1; D may be TRBD1 (5 bases). CDR3 size: 12 residues. Between the trimmed V and J ends, which lost 5 bases and 7 bases, there was a span of 11 bases. Germline V gene data show CDR1 as MDHEN and CDR2 as SYDVKM. The CDR3 nucleotides read TGTGCCAGCAGTAGCCCCGGGGGTGAAGCTTTCTTT. This gives the protein CASSSPGGEAFF.

This clone was found once. The chain joins TRBV14 to TRBJ2-1; 8 nucleotides align to TRBD1. The CDR3 covers 14 residues. Germline V gene sequence: CDR1 SGHDN, CDR2 FVKESK. V lost 4 bases, J lost 7 bases, and 6 bases stayed unmatched. The CDR3 protein is CASSRRTGSNEQFF. The CDR3 DNA reads as TGTGCCAGCAGCCGAAGGACAGGGTCGAATGAGCAGTTCTTC.

This clone appeared a single time. The chain uses TRBV27 and TRBJ2-3; 9 bases are a match to TRBD1. V lost 3 bases to trimming and J lost 5 bases; unmatched junction nucleotides: 3. Germline V gene data show CDR1 as MNHEY and CDR2 as SMNVEV (reference sequence). The CDR3 loop spans 14 amino acids. CDR3 in amino acids: CASSFRQGGDTQYF. For the CDR3, the DNA is TGTGCCAGCAGTTTCCGACAGGGGGGAGATACGCAGTATTTT.

This sequence joins TRBV28 and TRBJ1-1; D is perhaps TRBD1 (5 bases). V lost 2 bases and J lost 11, with 24 bases in between. Germline lookup yields CDR1 MDHEN and CDR2 SYDVKM. The CDR3 loop spans 16 amino acids. CDR3 loop: CASSLLREKASRYAFF. The CDR3, as DNA: TGTGCCAGCAGTTTACTCAGGGAAAAAGCCAGTAGGTATGCTTTCTTT.

The CDR3 loop reads CAISGGLGSPLHF. As DNA, the CDR3 is TGTGCCATCAGTGGAGGGTTAGGTTCACCCCTCCACTTT. The chain couples TRBV10-3 to TRBJ1-6; D is ambiguous. V was cut by 4 bases and J by 9 bases, with 10 bases left in between. CDR3 length: 13 amino acids. Germline-derived CDR1 and CDR2 are ENHRY and SYGVKD.

The chain recombines TRBV21-1 with TRBJ1-3; the DNA was not compared with TRBD1, the D call given in the table. TRBV21-1 is assigned pseudogene status. This CDR3 has 16 amino acids. The CDR3 loop reads CASSAQTGSGGNTIYF. CDR3 DNA: TGTGCCAGCAGCGCTCAAACAGGGTCTGGAGGAAACACCATATATTTT.

J is TRBJ1-1 and V is TRBV29-1, with 8 bases fitting TRBD1. The CDR3 length is 14 residues. Unmatched junction bases numbered 8, after V lost 7 bases and J lost 1 base. CDR1 and CDR2 from the germline V gene are SQVTM and ANQGSEA. The DNA for the CDR3 is TGCAGCGGCCGACAGGGGTTGGGGAACACTGAAGCTTTCTTT. This translates into CSGRQGLGNTEAFF.

CDR3 nucleotide sequence: TGTGCCACACAGACAGGGAGAAGTTCTGGAAACACCATATATTTT. This codes for CATQTGRSSGNTIYF. This chain links TRBV2 with TRBJ1-3, with 7 bases that match TRBD1. V gave up 10 bases and J gave up 1 base; unmatched junction bases: 10. Germline CDR1 SNHLY, CDR2 FYNNEI. This CDR3 is 15 amino acids long. Combining the CDR3 with reference TRBV2 and TRBJ1-3 gives the whole variable domain EPEVTQTPSHQVTQMGQEVILRCVPISNHLYFYWYRQILGQKVEFLVSFYNNEISEKSEIFDDQFSVERPDGSNFTLKIRSTKLEDSAMYFCATQTGRSSGNTIYFGEGSWLTVV.

This sequence joins TRBV7-2 and TRBJ2-7; 10 bases align to TRBD1. CDR3 size: 15 residues. The trim removed 4 bases at V and 5 bases at J, leaving 8 bases unmatched. Per germline, CDR1 SGHTA and CDR2 FQGNSA. The CDR3 reads CASSWDRGSFNEQYF. CDR3 sequence (DNA): TGTGCCAGCAGCTGGGACAGGGGATCTTTCAACGAGCAGTACTTC.

The chain employs TRBV5-6 and TRBJ1-2, with D maybe TRBD1 (6 bases). The length of the CDR3 is 12 residues. Germline V gene data show CDR1 as SGHDT and CDR2 as YYEEEE. Trimming removed 5 bases at V and 8 bases at J, with 13 bases between. CDR3 coding DNA: TGTGCCAGCAGGACAGGCCCGGGGGGCTACACCTTC. Amino acids: CASRTGPGGYTF.

This clone has a handful of counts. This chain connects TRBV4-2 to TRBJ1-4, with 7 positions matching TRBD1. This CDR3 has 16 residues. Germline V lookup: CDR1 LGHNA, CDR2 YNFKEQ. V gave up 6 bases and J gave up 0 bases; unmatched junction bases: 7. The CDR3 spells CASRSTGTATNEKLFF. CDR3 DNA: TGTGCCAGCAGGTCGACAGGGACTGCAACTAATGAAAAACTGTTTTTT.

The chain employs TRBV2 and TRBJ1-2, with D unresolved. Per germline, CDR1 SNHLY and CDR2 FYNNEI. V shed 2 bases and J shed 2 bases, with 9 bases lying between them. This CDR3 spans 14 amino acids. The CDR3 nucleotides are TGTGCCAGCAGTGAATATCCAGGCAACTATGGCTACACCTTC. As protein: CASSEYPGNYGYTF.

This chain connects TRBV28 to TRBJ2-3; tentative D call: TRBD2 (6 bases). The CDR3 has 17 amino acids. V was pared by 5 bases and J by 6 bases, with 24 bases between. Germline CDR1 and CDR2: MDHEN and SYDVKM. The CDR3 coding sequence is TGTGCCAGCAGTACAGTTAACCGGGGGAGCCGGGGCGATACGCAGTATTTT. It is translated as CASSTVNRGSRGDTQYF.

This clone appeared once. J is TRBJ1-6 and V is TRBV4-3; no firm D call. Trimming removed 1 base at V and 7 bases at J, with 8 bases between. Germline V gene lookup returns CDR1 LGHNA and CDR2 YSLEER. There are 14 residues in the CDR3. Here the CDR3 DNA reads TGCGCCAGCAGCCAAGGGCAGGAAAATTCACCCCTCCACTTT. Protein: CASSQGQENSPLHF.

The genes are TRBV28 and TRBJ1-2, with D possibly TRBD1 on 6 matching bases. Germline CDR1 is MDHEN and CDR2 is SYDVKM. V was shortened by 6 bases and J by 2 bases, with 10 bases between the two germline ends. The CDR3 covers 13 residues. This chain's CDR3 is CASSHRENYGYTF. Here the CDR3 DNA reads TGTGCCAGCAGCCACAGGGAGAACTATGGCTACACCTTC.

The chain recombines TRBV12-5 with TRBJ2-2, with 8 bases fitting TRBD2. Trimming took 0 bases from V and 1 from J; bases not matched to a gene: 4. CDR3 size: 17 residues. Germline V gene sequence: CDR1 LGHNT, CDR2 FRNRAP. CDR3 DNA: TGTGCTAGTGGTTTGGTACTGACTAGCGAGAACACCGGGGAGCTGTTTTTT. Amino acids: CASGLVLTSENTGELFF.

The V gene is TRBV2, the J gene TRBJ1-6, with unresolved D. The ends were cut back, 4 bases at V and 0 bases at J, with 7 bases in the middle. The CDR3 loop spans 15 amino acids. Per germline, CDR1 SNHLY and CDR2 FYNNEI. The CDR3 bases are TGTGCCAGCAGTGCCTCCAGCTCCTATAATTCACCCCTCCACTTT. It codes for CASSASSSYNSPLHF.

The chain couples TRBV3-1 (or the pseudogene TRBV3-2) to TRBJ2-3, with D tentatively TRBD2 (5 bases). V lost 1 base and J lost 5, with 10 bases in between. Looked up from germline, CDR1 is LGHDT and CDR2 is YNNKEL (reference sequence). The CDR3 totals 14 residues. The CDR3, as DNA: TGTGCCAGCAGCCAAGCTTCGGCGGGAGATACGCAGTATTTT. Its translation is CASSQASAGDTQYF.

This clone occurred once. The chain combines TRBV3-1 (or the pseudogene TRBV3-2) with TRBJ2-7, with TRBD1 as a possible D gene (5 bases). Germline CDR1 is LGHDT and CDR2 is YNNKEL (reference sequence). The V end lost 2 bases, the J end lost 8 bases, and 13 bases lay between the germline ends. The CDR3 is made up of 13 amino acids. The CDR3 spells CASSQNPQGKQYF. CDR3 DNA: TGTGCCAGCAGCCAAAACCCCCAGGGAAAGCAGTACTTC.

The count of this clone is one. The chain recombines TRBV7-9 with TRBJ1-4, with no clear D. Trimming cost V 5 bases and J 5 bases, with 12 bases left between them. The CDR3 runs 14 residues. Germline V lookup: CDR1 SEHNR, CDR2 FQNEAQ (reference sequence). Written as DNA, the CDR3 is TGTGCCAGCAGCACAGAGCAGATGAATGAAAAACTGTTTTTT. Its translation: CASSTEQMNEKLFF.

This clone was picked up one time. At one boundary the junction diverges from the germline segment, which might be a read error. CDR3 in DNA: TGTGCCAGCAGCGATAACAGGGTCTTCGACCGTTTT. Translating it yields CASSDNRVFDRF. The chain employs TRBV12-3 or TRBV12-4 and TRBJ2-3, with a weak D call TRBD1 (6 bases). This CDR3 spans 12 amino acids.

This sequence joins TRBV25-1 and TRBJ2-7, with a possible D match to TRBD1 (5 bases). The germline V gene encodes CDR1 MGHDK and CDR2 SYGVNS. The CDR3 totals 13 residues. Trimming removed 7 bases at V and 4 bases at J, with 14 bases between. The CDR3 coding sequence is TGTGCCAGCAATAGGGCAGGGATTTACGAGCAGTACTTC. Protein product: CASNRAGIYEQYF.

This chain connects TRBV30 to TRBJ1-4; 7 bases align to TRBD1. There are 15 residues in the CDR3. V was pared by 3 bases and J by 8 bases, with 12 bases of the junction left unmatched. CDR1 GTSNPN and CDR2 SVGIG come from the germline V gene (reference sequence). The CDR3 DNA follows: TGTGCCTGGAGCCGGACGACAGGGCCCAGGGAAAAACTGTTTTTT. It yields the protein CAWSRTTGPREKLFF.

V is TRBV14 and J is TRBJ2-2; D gene unclear. The CDR3 totals 13 residues. V gave up 4 bases and J gave up 10 bases, with 13 bases separating them. Germline CDR1 SGHDN, CDR2 FVKESK. DNA of the CDR3: TGTGCCAGCAGCCTCCACTCGGGTACGGAGCTGTTTTTT. Translated: CASSLHSGTELFF.